These 4 T cell receptor beta chains share one sample of origin, sequenced in a study of OX40 agonist ivuxolimab in advanced cancers. Assay used: immunoSEQ multiplex PCR; TCRdb lists only in-frame clones, some missing. The sample shows tens of thousands of clones, 89% of them seen only once. The sequencing here drew on CD4+ or CD8+ T cells sorted from blood, taken in a trial of the OX40 agonist ivuxolimab. Every receptor here comes from an adult with an advanced solid tumor such as melanoma, head and neck, liver or kidney cancer.

The chain carries TRBV28 and TRBJ2-3; 10 bases map to TRBD2. The CDR3 covers 17 residues. CDR1 MDHEN and CDR2 SYDVKM come from the germline V gene. With 6 bases clipped from V and 5 bases from J, the junction kept 14 bases outside the gene matches. The CDR3: CASRSPLSGGPQDTQYF. The DNA of the CDR3 is TGTGCCAGCAGATCCCCCCTTAGCGGGGGGCCTCAAGATACGCAGTATTTT.

The CDR3 sequence is CASSLAGRGSTDTQYF. CDR3 nucleotide sequence: TGTGCCAGCAGCTTAGCGGGACGGGGGTCCACAGATACGCAGTATTTT. The V call is TRBV11-1, the J call TRBJ2-3, with D possibly TRBD2 on 6 matching bases. Germline CDR1 reads SGHAT; CDR2 reads FQDESV (reference sequence). V gave up 0 bases and J gave up 2 bases, with 12 bases separating them. The CDR3 consists of 16 residues.

This clone was seen more than once but under ten times. The chain employs TRBV19 and TRBJ1-2; TRBD1 is a possible D gene (6 bases). The ends were cut back, 3 bases at V and 5 bases at J, with 7 bases in the middle. The CDR3 has 12 residues. CDR1 and CDR2 (germline): LNHDA, SQIVND (reference sequence). The CDR3 here is CASSIRGYGYTF. Written as DNA, the CDR3 is TGTGCCAGTAGTATTAGGGGGTATGGCTACACCTTC. The complete variable domain, with remaining parts taken from reference TRBV19 and TRBJ1-2, reads DGGITQSPKYLFRKEGQNVTLSCEQNLNHDAMYWYRQDPGQGLRLIYYSQIVNDFQKGDIAEGYSVSREKKESFPLTVTSAQKNPTAFYLCASSIRGYGYTFGSGTRLTVV.

V usage is TRBV27 and J usage is TRBJ2-3; the match to TRBD2 covers 14 bases. J gave up 7 bases and V 0 bases, and 12 bases lay outside the gene matches. Germline CDR1 and CDR2: MNHEY and SMNVEV (reference sequence). The CDR3 has 19 residues. In DNA form, the CDR3 reads TGTGCCAGCAGTTTATCGGCCCCGGGACTAGCGGGGGACGCGCATACGCAGTATTTT. It translates to CASSLSAPGLAGDAHTQYF.